The subject of this entry is one T cell receptor beta chain. This clonotype came up many times. Its antigen specificity is not known. No base qualities exist here, and no much larger clone lies one base off it. Sequencing took place on an Illumina HiSeq 2000. TCR beta chain libraries were generated by multiplex PCR amplification. High-throughput sequencing was used to analyze the amplified TCR beta chain products. The public sequencing data were trimmed at Q25 with fastp and processed into clonotypes with MiXCR by TCRdb, which kept only in-frame beta chains. Every entry covers one CDR3 protein and lists the most common genes and DNA from its rows. The sample table contains 26,000 or so distinct CDR3 sequences; only one count was recorded for 20% to 25% of them. Jointly, the top ten make up roughly 12% of the sample. The CDR3 starts with the cysteine, ends with the phenylalanine, and has 14 residues. Only the CDR3 part of the read is kept: 42 bases, read in frame from the first base. CDR1 and CDR2, looked up from the germline V gene (reference sequence), are SGHKS and YYEKEE. V is pared back by 0 bases and J by 7 bases, with 11 bases lying between the germline termini.

The sample originates from a study of breast tumors, draining lymph nodes, adjacent tissues (dated by TCRdb to between 2015 and 2016). About the study as a whole: Breast cancer patients provided tumor, adjacent nontumor tissue and axillary lymph nodes, and the study compared the TCR beta repertoires across these three sources. In human breast cancer, the study set out to assess how tumor, surrounding tissue and draining lymph node repertoires relate to one another and whether T cells might be exchanged between them. The full study reports these points: The data were considered consistent with the idea that most tumor T cells come from the lymph node and then expand in tumor tissue. The conclusion that tumor T cells originate in lymph nodes was framed as consistent with a hypothesis rather than directly demonstrated. Tumors showed preferential V and J gene usage, and their T-cell repertoire diversity fell below that of lymph nodes yet above that of nontumor tissue. The similarity between tumor and nontumor tissue repertoires was significantly greater in luminal-like breast cancer than in basal-like breast cancer.

The rearranged chain carries TRBV5-5 and TRBJ1-5; the D gene cannot be named for sure. This sequence was found in a female donor with breast cancer. Some clones in this sample may be carry-over from other donors' samples. Material for sequencing was breast tumor tissue. The CDR3 region reads CASSLDPKRQPQHF. The DNA is TGTGCCAGCAGCTTGGATCCGAAGCGGCAGCCCCAGCATTTT.